These 9 T cell receptor beta chains were all obtained from the same sample, sequenced in a study of PD-1 blockade in classical Hodgkin lymphoma. Each patient's relapse followed autologous stem cell transplantation, and brentuximab vedotin exposure varied. Measured with immunoSEQ multiplex PCR; TCRdb has only the in-frame clones, and not every one. Among about 63,000 clones, 88% were seen once, and the ten largest hold 5.4%. The material sequenced was peripheral blood mononuclear cells (PBMCs), taken before the second cycle of nivolumab. These receptors were obtained from a human donor with classical Hodgkin lymphoma.

This chain joins TRBV5-1 and TRBJ2-3; TRBD2 matches at 8 bases. There are 16 residues in the CDR3. Trimming cost V 0 bases and J 6 bases; bases outside gene matches: 9. Germline assignment: CDR1 SGHRS and CDR2 YFSETQ. The CDR3 region is CASSLDAGGASDTQYF. The CDR3 DNA reads TGCGCCAGCAGCTTGGATGCCGGGGGGGCCAGTGATACGCAGTATTTT.

The chain has TRBV6-5 and TRBJ1-1; no reliable D call. From germline, CDR1 is MNHEY and CDR2 SVGAGI. CDR3 length: 12 amino acids. Trimming pared 2 bases from V and 8 bases from J, leaving 9 bases between. CDR3 nucleotide sequence: TGTGCCAGCAGTTACAACGGCAGAGAAGCTTTCTTT. This codes for CASSYNGREAFF.

V is TRBV5-1 and J is TRBJ2-2, with D tentatively TRBD1 or TRBD2 (5 bases each). CDR3 length equals 17 residues. Trimming cost V 0 bases and J 0 bases, with 12 bases left between them. Germline V CDR1 and CDR2: SGHRS, YFSETQ. The chain's CDR3 is CASSLGSGATNTGELFF. Written as DNA, the CDR3 is TGCGCCAGCAGCTTGGGGTCCGGGGCGACGAACACCGGGGAGCTGTTTTTT.

J is TRBJ2-5 and V is TRBV5-6; D may be TRBD1 (6 bases). Germline lookup yields CDR1 SGHDT and CDR2 YYEEEE. The length of the CDR3 is 19 residues. Trimming shortened V by 2 bases and J by 3 bases, and 26 bases separated the two germline ends. The CDR3 DNA reads as TGTGCCAGCAGCTTTGTTCAGGGGCGTCTACTTTTGGGTAAAGAGACCCAGTACTTC. Amino acid sequence: CASSFVQGRLLLGKETQYF.

The genes are TRBV18 and TRBJ1-5; the D is unclear. The germline V gene has CDR1 KGHSH and CDR2 LQKENI. The V end lost 6 bases, the J end lost 5 bases, and 11 bases lay between the germline ends. The CDR3 is made up of 13 amino acids. The CDR3: CASSSDIDQPQHF. The CDR3 nucleotides are TGTGCCAGCTCCTCCGACATCGATCAGCCCCAGCATTTT.

This rearrangement joins TRBV10-1 to TRBJ2-3; tentatively, D is TRBD1 (6 bases). This CDR3 spans 14 amino acids. Trimming shortened V by 6 bases and J by 4 bases, and 14 bases separated the two germline ends. The germline gives CDR1 WNHNN, CDR2 SYGVQD (reference sequence). DNA of the CDR3: TGCGCCAGCAGGGACAGTAAATATCCAGATACGCAGTATTTT. Protein: CASRDSKYPDTQYF.

The genes are TRBV6-5 and TRBJ2-7; weak D call: TRBD2 (6 bases). This CDR3 spans 15 amino acids. The ends were cut back, 7 bases at V and 3 bases at J, with 19 bases in the middle. CDR1 is MNHEY, CDR2 SVGAGI, per germline. The CDR3, as DNA: TGTGCCAGCAACAACGGGGGACTGAGCATCTACGAGCAGTACTTC. Translated: CASNNGGLSIYEQYF.

For the CDR3, the DNA is TGTGCCAGCAGTGAAGTAGCGGGGGCCCAAGAGACCCAGTACTTC. Residues: CASSEVAGAQETQYF. The chain recombines TRBV6-4 with TRBJ2-5; 9 positions agree with TRBD2. V lost 3 bases, J lost 1 base, and 3 bases stayed unmatched. Germline CDR1 is MRHNA and CDR2 is SNTAGT. The CDR3 is 15 amino acids.

In this sample, this clone turned up once. The rearrangement uses TRBV2 and TRBJ2-2; 11 nucleotides match TRBD2. The V segment lost 7 bases and the J segment 4 bases; nucleotides outside the gene matches: 5. CDR1 and CDR2 (germline): SNHLY, FYNNEI. The CDR3 length is 15 residues. The CDR3 bases are TGTGCCAGCATGACTAGCGGGACAACCACCGGGGAGCTGTTTTTT. Protein: CASMTSGTTTGELFF.